A single sample is the source of the 19 T cell receptor beta chains below, sequenced in a study of control samples from healthy donors and cancer patients. This table comes from immunoSEQ multiplex PCR, and its TCRdb copy is limited to in-frame clones, with some not included. This sample has 110,000 to 150,000 clones, with 92% found just once. The sample comprised blood. These receptors were obtained from a man in his thirties or forties in good health.

The V and J genes are TRBV28 and TRBJ2-1; the D is unclear. The CDR3 has 14 residues. The germline CDR1 and CDR2 sequences are MDHEN and SYDVKM. V dropped 5 bases and J dropped 0 bases, with 8 bases sitting between them. The CDR3 DNA sequence: TGTGCCAGCAGTGCTCACAGCTCCTACAATGAGCAGTTCTTC. Its translation: CASSAHSSYNEQFF.

The V and J genes are TRBV11-3 and TRBJ2-7; 8 nucleotides align to TRBD2. The V gene end was trimmed by 1 base and the J gene end by 5 bases; junction bases not matched to a gene: 10. Germline CDR1 SGHNT, CDR2 YENEEA. The CDR3 runs 16 residues. The CDR3 spells CASSLGHGGVGHEQYF. The CDR3 region has the DNA TGTGCCAGCAGCTTAGGCCACGGGGGGGTTGGCCACGAGCAGTACTTC.

This sequence joins TRBV15 and TRBJ2-3; D is perhaps TRBD1 (6 bases). Germline V gene lookup returns CDR1 LNHNV and CDR2 YYDKDF (reference sequence). The CDR3 totals 14 residues. V gave up 9 bases and J gave up 5 bases, with 18 bases separating them. Here the CDR3 reads CATNTGYDGDTQYF. The CDR3 nucleotides read TGTGCCACAAACACAGGGTATGATGGAGATACGCAGTATTTT.

V usage is TRBV27 and J usage is TRBJ2-2, with TRBD2 matching over 8 bases. The CDR3 is 16 amino acids. Looked up from germline, CDR1 is MNHEY and CDR2 is SMNVEV (reference sequence). Trimming at V came to 9 bases and at J to 6 bases, leaving 15 bases not matched to a gene. DNA of the CDR3: TGTGCCAGGATTCGTGAAGCGGGAGAGGGCGCCGGGGAGCTGTTTTTT. Translating it yields CARIREAGEGAGELFF.

V is TRBV5-1 and J is TRBJ2-3; possibly TRBD2 for D (7 bases). This CDR3 is 16 amino acids long. Per the germline V gene, CDR1 is SGHRS and CDR2 is YFSETQ. Trimming shortened V by 2 bases and J by 4 bases, and 17 bases separated the two germline ends. The CDR3 here is CASSFWTRGLADTQYF. DNA of the CDR3: TGCGCCAGCAGCTTCTGGACTAGGGGGTTGGCAGATACGCAGTATTTT.

This sequence joins TRBV5-4 and TRBJ1-1, with D tentatively TRBD1 (5 bases). The germline V gene encodes CDR1 SGHNT and CDR2 YYREEE (reference sequence). Trimming left V 3 bases short and J 4 bases short, with 10 bases between. The CDR3 spans 13 residues. The CDR3 sequence: CASSSDGGTEAFF. Written as DNA, the CDR3 is TGTGCCAGCAGCTCGGATGGGGGCACTGAAGCTTTCTTT.

This clone was seen just once. V gene TRBV4-2 combines with J gene TRBJ1-4; 10 bases are a match to TRBD1. The CDR3 has 16 residues. Germline V CDR1 and CDR2: LGHNA, YNFKEQ. Trimming removed 1 base from V and 6 bases from J; junction bases left unmatched: 5. The CDR3, as DNA: TGTGCCAGCAGCCAAGCCTATGGGACAGGGGATGAAAAACTGTTTTTT. This encodes CASSQAYGTGDEKLFF.

The genes are TRBV29-1 and TRBJ1-1, with D possibly matching TRBD1 (5 bases). Trimming removed 6 bases from V and 4 bases from J, with 15 bases in between. The CDR3 loop spans 13 amino acids. Germline lookup yields CDR1 SQVTM and CDR2 ANQGSEA. CDR3 nucleotide sequence: TGCAGCGTGGACACCATACTGTCCACTGAAGCTTTCTTT. Residues: CSVDTILSTEAFF.

The V gene is TRBV11-3, the J gene TRBJ2-1, with TRBD2 matching over 11 bases. Germline CDR1 is SGHNT and CDR2 is YENEEA. V lost 1 base to trimming and J lost 5 bases; unmatched junction nucleotides: 10. The CDR3 consists of 18 residues. CDR3 in DNA: TGTGCCAGCAGCTTAGTTGGCGGACTAGCGGGCGGTAACAATGAGCAGTTCTTC. It translates to CASSLVGGLAGGNNEQFF. The full variable domain, in which reference TRBV11-3 and TRBJ2-1 provide the parts outside the CDR3, is EAGVVQSPRYKIIEKKQPVAFWCNPISGHNTLYWYLQNLGQGPELLIRYENEEAVDDSQLPKDRFSAERLKGVDSTLKIQPAELGDSAVYLCASSLVGGLAGGNNEQFFGPGTRLTVL.

The chain recombines TRBV28 with TRBJ1-1; TRBD1 agrees at 7 bases. Unmatched junction bases numbered 8, after V lost 7 bases and J lost 3 bases. Germline CDR1 reads MDHEN; CDR2 reads SYDVKM. This CDR3 spans 14 amino acids. The DNA of the CDR3 is TGTGCCAGCATATCAGGGGGTCGGGACACTGAAGCTTTCTTT. Translation: CASISGGRDTEAFF.

The CDR3 sequence: CAWSAVSTRTKGSPLHF. CDR3 in DNA: TGTGCCTGGAGCGCCGTTAGTACTAGGACCAAGGGTTCACCCCTCCACTTT. The chain recombines TRBV30 with TRBJ1-6; the D is unclear. This CDR3 is 17 amino acids long. The V gene's germline CDR1 is GTSNPN and CDR2 SVGIG (reference sequence). V lost 3 bases, J lost 9 bases, and 24 bases lay in between.

The rearrangement links TRBV2 to TRBJ2-7; the match to TRBD2 covers 7 bases. The CDR3 is 15 amino acids. The V gene end was trimmed by 2 bases and the J gene end by 5 bases; junction bases not matched to a gene: 9. In germline, CDR1 is SNHLY, CDR2 FYNNEI. DNA for the CDR3: TGTGCCAGCAGTGAAAGCCCCGGACTAGTGGACGAGCAGTACTTC. This gives the protein CASSESPGLVDEQYF.

The chain recombines TRBV11-1 with TRBJ2-1, with TRBD2 identical over 10 bases. Germline loops: CDR1 SGHAT, CDR2 FQDESV (reference sequence). The CDR3 has 14 residues. Trimming took 5 bases from V and 8 from J; bases not matched to a gene: 6. The CDR3 spells CASSPGLAAHEQFF. In DNA, the CDR3 is TGTGCCAGCAGCCCCGGACTAGCGGCCCATGAGCAGTTCTTC. Looking up the rest from reference TRBV11-1 and TRBJ2-1 gives the full variable domain: EAEVAQSPRYKITEKSQAVAFWCDPISGHATLYWYRQILGQGPELLVQFQDESVVDDSQLPKDRFSAERLKGVDSTLKIQPAELGDSAMYLCASSPGLAAHEQFFGPGTRLTVL.

J is TRBJ2-1 and V is TRBV3-1 (or the pseudogene TRBV3-2); D is perhaps TRBD2 (6 bases). The CDR3 runs to 15 residues. V was clipped by 5 bases and J by 8 bases, with 19 bases between them. The V gene's germline CDR1 is LGHDT and CDR2 YNNKEL (reference sequence). CDR3 sequence reads: CASSSRLGAGDEQFF. The CDR3 region has the DNA TGTGCCAGCAGCTCGAGACTAGGAGCCGGGGATGAGCAGTTCTTC.

The CDR3 bases are TGTGCCAGCAGCAAAGTAGGGGAACATCTAGCCAAAAACATTCAGTACTTC. Translated: CASSKVGEHLAKNIQYF. The chain employs TRBV21-1 and TRBJ2-4; the table's TRBD1 call for D was not verified on the DNA. TRBV21-1 is reported as a pseudogene. The CDR3 has 17 residues.

This chain joins TRBV4-2 and TRBJ2-2, with D perhaps TRBD2 (6 bases). The CDR3 loop spans 18 amino acids. Trimming removed 0 bases from V and 3 bases from J, with 17 bases in between. The germline gives CDR1 LGHNA, CDR2 YNFKEQ. Here the CDR3 DNA reads TGTGCCAGCAGCCAAGATCCCAAGAGGGCTAGCGACACCGGGGAGCTGTTTTTT. This sequence encodes CASSQDPKRASDTGELFF.

This chain connects TRBV6-5 to TRBJ2-2; D not resolved. Trimming cost V 7 bases and J 7 bases, with 7 bases left between them. In germline, CDR1 is MNHEY, CDR2 SVGAGI. The CDR3 runs 11 residues. The CDR3 is CASNGYGELFF. Here the CDR3 DNA reads TGTGCCAGCAACGGGTACGGGGAGCTGTTTTTT.

The rearrangement joins TRBV18 to TRBJ2-7, with D possibly TRBD1 on 6 matching bases. V lost 3 bases and J lost 2, with 14 bases in between. From germline, CDR1 is KGHSH and CDR2 LQKENI. There are 15 residues in the CDR3. CDR3 loop: CASSPRDRYPYEQYF. CDR3 sequence (DNA): TGTGCCAGCTCACCGAGAGACAGGTACCCCTACGAGCAGTACTTC.

The V and J genes are TRBV4-2 and TRBJ2-6; D not certain. Germline CDR1 and CDR2: LGHNA and YNFKEQ. The CDR3 has 17 residues. Trimming removed 4 bases at V and 0 bases at J, with 13 bases between. The CDR3 region is CASSLNRVGSGANVLTF. The CDR3 nucleotides read TGTGCCAGCAGCCTAAATAGGGTAGGCTCTGGGGCCAACGTCCTGACTTTC.